The 14 T cell receptor beta chains below all came from one sample that was sequenced in a study of T cell responses to AZD1222 COVID-19 vaccine. The table came from immunoSEQ multiplex PCR; TCRdb's copy has only in-frame clones and leaves some out. The table has 150,000 to 200,000 clones, over 80% seen once; the top ten hold 8.5% to 12%. The sample in question was peripheral blood, obtained on day 0 of AZD1222 vaccination. These receptors were obtained from an adult in good health.

The rearrangement uses TRBV25-1 and TRBJ1-1, with 7 bases that match TRBD1. J lost 5 bases, V lost 4 bases, and 10 bases had no gene match. CDR3 length: 15 amino acids. CDR1 MGHDK and CDR2 SYGVNS come from the germline V gene. As DNA, the CDR3 is TGTGCCAGCAGTGCTACAGGGGCCAGGACGACTGAAGCTTTCTTT. Translated: CASSATGARTTEAFF. Full variable domain (outside the CDR3, taken from reference TRBV25-1 and TRBJ1-1): EADIYQTPRYLVIGTGKKITLECSQTMGHDKMYWYQQDPGMELHLIHYSYGVNSTEKGDLSSESTVSRIRTEHFPLTLESARPSHTSQYLCASSATGARTTEAFFGQGTRLTVV.

This clone was observed a single time. V usage is TRBV6-2 or TRBV6-3 and J usage is TRBJ2-1; unclear D gene. Per the germline V gene, CDR1 is MNHEY and CDR2 is SVGEGT. V dropped 5 bases and J dropped 3 bases, with 14 bases sitting between them. This CDR3 comprises 15 residues. This CDR3 is CASSPPHRSYNEQFF. The CDR3 DNA reads as TGTGCCAGCAGTCCCCCTCATCGGAGCTACAATGAGCAGTTCTTC.

The chain links TRBV13 to TRBJ1-5, with D unclear. Per the germline V gene, CDR1 is PRHDT and CDR2 is FYEKMQ (reference sequence). Trimming took 5 bases from V and 7 from J, leaving 12 bases between them. This CDR3 comprises 13 residues. CDR3 in DNA: TGTGCCAGCAGCCCAGCATACGGCCAGCCCCAGCATTTT. It specifies CASSPAYGQPQHF.

The V call is TRBV18, the J call TRBJ1-5; the D gene is possibly TRBD1 (5 bases). CDR1 KGHSH and CDR2 LQKENI come from the germline V gene. The V end was cut by 2 bases, the J end by 5 bases, with 16 bases between. The CDR3 length is 16 residues. The CDR3 sequence: CASSPGAGLSDQPQHF. The CDR3 DNA reads TGTGCCAGCTCACCAGGGGCAGGGCTATCCGATCAGCCCCAGCATTTT.

V usage is TRBV25-1 and J usage is TRBJ1-1; possibly TRBD1 for D (5 bases). This CDR3 spans 11 amino acids. V lost 6 bases and J lost 4, with 6 bases in between. CDR1 MGHDK and CDR2 SYGVNS come from the germline V gene. CDR3 in amino acids: CASRGGTEAFF. The CDR3 DNA reads TGTGCCAGCAGGGGGGGCACTGAAGCTTTCTTT.

The rearrangement links TRBV19 to TRBJ2-2; D assignment may be TRBD1 or TRBD2 (5 bases each). This CDR3 is 16 amino acids long. Germline V gene lookup returns CDR1 LNHDA and CDR2 SQIVND (reference sequence). Between the trimmed V and J ends, which lost 8 bases and 2 bases, there was a span of 18 bases. CDR3 in DNA: TGTGCCAGTTCTCCCTACGGGACGGACAACACCGGGGAGCTGTTTTTT. It yields the protein CASSPYGTDNTGELFF.

The chain joins TRBV9 to TRBJ1-2; D remains ambiguous. The germline CDR1 and CDR2 sequences are SGDLS and YYNGEE. This CDR3 has 15 amino acids. V lost 4 bases and J 0 bases, leaving 13 bases between the germline ends. The CDR3 is CASSFTPGPNYGYTF. The CDR3 nucleotides read TGTGCCAGCAGCTTCACCCCCGGGCCTAACTATGGCTACACCTTC.

The chain carries TRBV11-2 and TRBJ2-2, with a possible D match to TRBD2 (7 bases). The V gene's germline CDR1 is SGHAT and CDR2 FQNNGV. V was trimmed by 5 bases and J by 9 bases, leaving 22 bases between them. The CDR3 is made up of 16 amino acids. The CDR3 is CASSRLGGARTRELFF. Here the CDR3 DNA reads TGTGCCAGCAGCCGACTGGGGGGGGCACGGACCAGGGAGCTGTTTTTT.

The chain has TRBV7-9 and TRBJ1-2, with 9 positions matching TRBD1. This CDR3 has 14 residues. Trimming cost V 5 bases and J 8 bases; bases outside gene matches: 9. CDR1 and CDR2 (germline): SEHNR, FQNEAQ (reference sequence). The CDR3 here is CASSVTGTGKGYTF. The CDR3 DNA follows: TGTGCCAGCAGCGTAACCGGGACAGGGAAGGGCTACACCTTC.

The CDR3 reads CASGGQVGEKLFF. The CDR3 DNA is TGTGCCAGCGGGGGACAAGTTGGAGAAAAACTGTTTTTT. The rearrangement links TRBV2 to TRBJ1-4, with D perhaps TRBD1 (6 bases). In germline, CDR1 is SNHLY, CDR2 FYNNEI. V shed 8 bases and J shed 8 bases, with 15 bases lying between them. CDR3 length: 13 amino acids.

J is TRBJ1-5 and V is TRBV7-2; D unclear. The V gene lost 5 bases and the J gene lost 7 bases, with 15 bases spanning the gap. The CDR3 has 14 amino acids. Germline values: CDR1 SGHTA, CDR2 FQGNSA. In DNA form, the CDR3 reads TGTGCCAGCAGCCCTGTAAAATTAGGACAGCCCCAGCATTTT. This codes for CASSPVKLGQPQHF.

V usage is TRBV10-3 and J usage is TRBJ2-3; perhaps TRBD2 as D (5 bases). Germline V gene sequence: CDR1 ENHRY, CDR2 SYGVKD. Trimming cost V 6 bases and J 5 bases, with 9 bases left between them. The CDR3 covers 12 residues. CDR3 coding DNA: TGTGCCATCAGGGACTGGGAAGATACGCAGTATTTT. This sequence encodes CAIRDWEDTQYF.

The chain carries TRBV12-1 and TRBJ1-4. TRBV12-1 counts as a pseudogene. This CDR3 is built from 15 residues. The CDR3: CASSVHSGRPEKLFF. The CDR3 DNA sequence: TGTGCCAGCAGCGTGCATTCGGGACGGCCCGAAAAACTGTTTTTT.

The rearrangement links TRBV4-1 to TRBJ2-7, with TRBD1 matching 9 bases. Losses at the gene ends were 0 bases for V and 3 bases for J; bases not matched to a gene: 9. Germline V gene lookup returns CDR1 MGHRA and CDR2 YSYEKL. The CDR3 has 17 amino acids. The CDR3 region has the DNA TGCGCCAGCAGCCAAGATTCACCGGGACAGGGCCTCTACGAGCAGTACTTC. Amino acids: CASSQDSPGQGLYEQYF.